Below are 3 T cell receptor beta chains sequenced from a single sample in a study of T cell clonotyping in hematopoietic cell transplantation. Assay used: immunoSEQ multiplex PCR; TCRdb lists only in-frame clones, some missing. Among some 45,000 clones listed, approximately 82% were seen once. As to time point: recipient sample about 28 days before transplant, after cytoreduction. Sample: peripheral blood mononuclear cells, taken before stem cell transplant. The receptors were sampled from a man aged 55 to 69 with myelodysplastic syndrome. Some clones in this sample may be carry-over from other donors' samples.

This clone was seen a handful of times. V gene TRBV28 combines with J gene TRBJ2-3, with D perhaps being TRBD1 or TRBD2 (6 bases each). Germline CDR1 is MDHEN and CDR2 is SYDVKM. The CDR3 spans 14 residues. The V gene lost 6 bases and the J gene lost 3 bases, with 13 bases spanning the gap. CDR3 DNA: TGTGCCAGCAGGAGTGGGGGGCAGACAGATACGCAGTATTTT. Its translation: CASRSGGQTDTQYF.

As DNA, the CDR3 is TGTGCCAGCAGCTTAGTTGGGCAGTTCTATGGCTACACCTTC. This encodes CASSLVGQFYGYTF. The chain links TRBV7-9 to TRBJ1-2; D remains ambiguous. CDR3 size: 14 residues. V was trimmed by 1 base and J by 4 bases, leaving 10 bases between them. Germline V gives CDR1 SEHNR, CDR2 FQNEAQ (reference sequence).

This chain uses TRBV19 with TRBJ1-1; D remains unclear. V was pared by 1 base and J by 4 bases, with 13 bases between. The CDR3 contains 15 residues. Germline V CDR1 and CDR2: LNHDA, SQIVND (reference sequence). This CDR3 is CASSIGAWDGTEAFF. The CDR3 DNA sequence: TGTGCCAGTAGTATAGGGGCCTGGGATGGCACTGAAGCTTTCTTT.